Listed below are T cell receptor beta chains from one sample, sequenced in a study of Ad26.COV2.S vaccination and SARS-CoV-2 variants. The assay was immunoSEQ multiplex PCR, and TCRdb's table has in-frame clones only and misses some. Of roughly 680,000 clones detected, 80% to 90% appear once; the ten largest clones hold 1.5%. Here the sequenced sample was peripheral blood, taken in a trial of Ad26.COV2.S vaccine versus placebo. The source of these receptors is a person between 18 and 65 years old who received the Ad26.COV2.S COVID-19 vaccine or a placebo. The CDR3 runs from the conserved cysteine through the conserved F or W. D genes are given only for firm matches. Expanded clones are given a class, and other clones once, few, many or no size at all.

CDR3 DNA | CDR3 protein | J gene | D gene | V gene | clone size
TGTGCCAGTAGTATAGTGAGGGGAGGTCAGCCCCAGCATTTT | CASSIVRGGQPQHF | TRBJ1-5 | . | TRBV19 | .
TGTGCCAGCAGCTTGCCCAAACACCTGGGGGGGCCGGGAGAGACCCAGTACTTC | CASSLPKHLGGPGETQYF | TRBJ2-5 | . | TRBV5-6 | .
TGCAGCGCTATTAGACAGGGGGCGAACACCGGGGAGCTGTTTTTT | CSAIRQGANTGELFF | TRBJ2-2 | TRBD1 | TRBV29-1 | .
TGTGCCAGCTCACACGACAGAGGGGCTGAAGCTTTCTTT | CASSHDRGAEAFF | TRBJ1-1 | . | TRBV18 | .
TGTGCCAGCAGCGCCCACTCTGGACAGGGGGTCGGCTATGGCTACACCTTC | CASSAHSGQGVGYGYTF | TRBJ1-2 | TRBD1 | TRBV9 | once
TGTGCCAGCCGTTCAAGTACTGAAGCTTTCTTT | CASRSSTEAFF | TRBJ1-1 | . | TRBV12-3/TRBV12-4 | .
TGCAGTGCGGATCCCAGGGTGGTGCAGTACTTC | CSADPRVVQYF | TRBJ2-7 | . | TRBV20-1 | .
TGTGCCAGCAGCTTAAACGGTTTCAACGAGCAGTACTTC | CASSLNGFNEQYF | TRBJ2-7 | . | TRBV11-3 | once
TGTGCCATCAGTCGCAACAGGGGGGTGGGAGAAAAACTGTTTTTT | CAISRNRGVGEKLFF | TRBJ1-4 | TRBD1 | TRBV10-3 | .
TGTGCCAGCAGGGAAGGACAGGGGAATACTGAAGCTTTCTTT | CASREGQGNTEAFF | TRBJ1-1 | TRBD1 | TRBV6-1 | .
TGTGCCTGGAGTGTACCAGGGGGCGTAGGGCAGCCCCAGCATTTT | CAWSVPGGVGQPQHF | TRBJ1-5 | TRBD1 | TRBV30 | .
TGTGCCAGTAGTCTTGGGGCGGGAGAGACCCAGTACTTC | CASSLGAGETQYF | TRBJ2-5 | . | TRBV19 | .
TGTGCCAGCAGCTTTTTCCCTCCACAGGGCCCGCTTGCTGGAAACACCATATATTTT | CASSFFPPQGPLAGNTIYF | TRBJ1-3 | . | TRBV5-8 | .
TGTGCCAGCAGCCAGGTAGCGGGCAGCTCCTACGAGCAGTACTTC | CASSQVAGSSYEQYF | TRBJ2-7 | TRBD2 | TRBV4-2 | .
TGTGCCAGCAGTTTATTGGGTGACACCATATATTTT | CASSLLGDTIYF | TRBJ1-3 | . | TRBV12-3/TRBV12-4 | .
TGCGCCAGCAGCTTGATTGGGGCCTTGAACACTGAAGCTTTCTTT | CASSLIGALNTEAFF | TRBJ1-1 | . | TRBV5-1 | .
TGTGCCAGCAGCGTAGGGCAGATCCTATATGGCTACACCTTC | CASSVGQILYGYTF | TRBJ1-2 | . | TRBV9 | .
TGTGCCAGCAGAAAGACAGGGGCCTACGAGCAGTACTTC | CASRKTGAYEQYF | TRBJ2-7 | TRBD1 | TRBV6-5 | .
TGCGCCAGCAGCACCGACGGGAACACAGATACGCAGTATTTT | CASSTDGNTDTQYF | TRBJ2-3 | . | TRBV5-1 | .
TGTGCCAGCAGCCAAGCCGGGTCCACCACTGAAGCTTTCTTT | CASSQAGSTTEAFF | TRBJ1-1 | . | TRBV3-1/TRBV3-2 | .
TGTGCCAGCAGCGATCGAGGGGGCCTAGAGACCCAGTACTTC | CASSDRGGLETQYF | TRBJ2-5 | TRBD1 | TRBV11-1 | .
TGTGCCAGCAGCGTCGGAAAAATCTCCTACGAGCAGTACTTC | CASSVGKISYEQYF | TRBJ2-7 | . | TRBV5-6 | few
TGTGCCAGCAGCTTGGAGACAGCTTTGAACACTGAAGCTTTCTTT | CASSLETALNTEAFF | TRBJ1-1 | . | TRBV11-2 | .
TGTGCCAGCAGTTACCTCCCCCGGGCGGGAGGCGGGGAGACCCAGTACTTC | CASSYLPRAGGGETQYF | TRBJ2-5 | TRBD2 | TRBV6-2/TRBV6-3 | .
TGTGCCAGCAGCTTATATCAGGGCAGGGAGACCCAGTACTTC | CASSLYQGRETQYF | TRBJ2-5 | . | TRBV11-2 | .
TGCGCCAGCAGCCTCGGGCCGACTAGCGGGAGGGCCGGCACAGATACGCAGTATTTT | CASSLGPTSGRAGTDTQYF | TRBJ2-3 | TRBD2 | TRBV5-1 | once
TGTGCCAGCAGCCTGGGGACTAGCGGGAGAGCGGGGAATGAGCAGTTCTTC | CASSLGTSGRAGNEQFF | TRBJ2-1 | TRBD2 | TRBV5-4 | .
TGTGCCAGCAGTATCCCCAGACCTAGTTCTAGCGCTAGCACAGATACGCAGTATTTT | CASSIPRPSSSASTDTQYF | TRBJ2-3 | . | TRBV2 | .
TGTGCCAGCAGGTGGGGGACAGATGGGGAGCAGTACTTC | CASRWGTDGEQYF | TRBJ2-7 | TRBD1 | TRBV28 | .
TGTGCCAGCAGCCTCGGCGGGGGTGCTAACACCGGGGAGCTGTTTTTT | CASSLGGGANTGELFF | TRBJ2-2 | TRBD2 | TRBV7-9 | .
TGCGCCAGCAGCCAAGAGCAGGGAAGGGATCAGCCCCAGCATTTT | CASSQEQGRDQPQHF | TRBJ1-5 | . | TRBV4-3 | few
TGTGCCACCTGGACAGGGGAAGGGACTGAAGCTTTCTTT | CATWTGEGTEAFF | TRBJ1-1 | TRBD1 | TRBV10-3 | .
TGTGCCAGCAGTTACTCGACAGGGCAGAGCCTCTACGAGCAGTACTTC | CASSYSTGQSLYEQYF | TRBJ2-7 | TRBD1 | TRBV6-5 | .
TGTGCCAGCTCACCACCAACCTCGTATGGCTACACCTTC | CASSPPTSYGYTF | TRBJ1-2 | . | TRBV18 | .
TGTGCCAGCAGCTTTGGACCGGATGGCTACACCTTC | CASSFGPDGYTF | TRBJ1-2 | . | TRBV3-1/TRBV3-2 | .
TGTGCCAGCAGCTCCCGGGACAGGGGGCGCCGAGAGACCCAGTACTTC | CASSSRDRGRRETQYF | TRBJ2-5 | TRBD1 | TRBV9 | .
TGTGCCAGTAGTATATCGCCGGGACAGGGTTCCGATCAGCCCCAGCATTTT | CASSISPGQGSDQPQHF | TRBJ1-5 | TRBD1 | TRBV19 | .
TGTGCCAGCTCACCAGTGGAAGAGACCCAGTACTTC | CASSPVEETQYF | TRBJ2-5 | . | TRBV18 | .
TGTGCCAGCAGGGGGACCAATTCCCGGGAGCTGTTTTTT | CASRGTNSRELFF | TRBJ2-2 | . | TRBV27 | .
TGCAGGGGGAAGCGGGAACGTGAGCAGTTCTTC | CRGKREREQFF | TRBJ2-1 | TRBD2 | TRBV20-1 | once
TGTGCCAGCAATACAAACACAGATACGCAGTATTTT | CASNTNTDTQYF | TRBJ2-3 | . | TRBV2 | .
TGTGCCAGCAGCCACCCGACTAGCGGGGAAGAGACCCAGTACTTC | CASSHPTSGEETQYF | TRBJ2-5 | TRBD2 | TRBV4-2 | .
TGTGCCAGCAACGCGGACTCCTACAATGAGCAGTTCTTC | CASNADSYNEQFF | TRBJ2-1 | . | TRBV6-6 | .
TGTGCCTGGAGTGTACTCCGGACTAGCGGGGTGGGGGAGCAGTTCTTC | CAWSVLRTSGVGEQFF | TRBJ2-1 | TRBD2 | TRBV30 | .
TGCAGCGCCCGGACACAAGACTATGGCTACACCTTC | CSARTQDYGYTF | TRBJ1-2 | . | TRBV29-1 | .
TGTGCCAGCAAGCGGGACTACCTTAGAGAGACCCAGTACTTC | CASKRDYLRETQYF | TRBJ2-5 | TRBD2 | TRBV6-6 | few
TGTGCCAGCAGTGGGGATAGCGGGGCGGGCGAGACCCAGTACTTC | CASSGDSGAGETQYF | TRBJ2-5 | TRBD2 | TRBV27 | .
TGTGCCAGCAGCCGGACTAGCGGGAGGGGGAGCAATGAGCAGTTCTTC | CASSRTSGRGSNEQFF | TRBJ2-1 | TRBD2 | TRBV3-1/TRBV3-2 | .
TGTGCCAGCAGCCAAGGTGTCGACAATGGCTACACCTTC | CASSQGVDNGYTF | TRBJ1-2 | . | TRBV3-1/TRBV3-2 | .
TGTGCCATCAGTGTCTCACAGGGCAATGAGCAGTTCTTC | CAISVSQGNEQFF | TRBJ2-1 | . | TRBV10-3 | .
TGTGCCAGCAGCTTAGTTACTGGAAACTACGAGCAGTACTTC | CASSLVTGNYEQYF | TRBJ2-7 | . | TRBV7-2 | .
TGTGCCAGCAGCCTCCAACGCAGTCACTATGGCTACACCTTC | CASSLQRSHYGYTF | TRBJ1-2 | . | TRBV6-5 | .
TGTGCCAGCAGCTTAAGGGTGGGCGGGAACACTGAAGCTTTCTTT | CASSLRVGGNTEAFF | TRBJ1-1 | . | TRBV5-4 | .
TGCGCCAGCAGTGAAATAGGGGGGAATGAGCAGTTCTTC | CASSEIGGNEQFF | TRBJ2-1 | . | TRBV10-1 | few
TGTGCCAGCAGCCCCGGGACAGGGGCGGCGAATGAAAAACTGTTTTTT | CASSPGTGAANEKLFF | TRBJ1-4 | TRBD1 | TRBV7-9 | once
TGTGCCAGCAGCCCACCCCGGGCAGGGGGGTTTAACTATGGCTACACCTTC | CASSPPRAGGFNYGYTF | TRBJ1-2 | TRBD1 | TRBV9 | .
TGTGCCAGCAGTGATAGAGCGGGAAACATTCAGTACTTC | CASSDRAGNIQYF | TRBJ2-4 | . | TRBV6-4 | .